The present entry profiles one T cell receptor beta chain with its context. The sample originates from a study of blood T cell repertoires in COVID-19. Whole-study context: PBMCs, B-cell-depleted T cells, or T cells were the source of the cDNA or gDNA that made up the material.

Some clones are missing from TCRdb's copy, which holds only in-frame ones; the method was immunoSEQ multiplex PCR. The sample shows about 160,000 clones, less than 85% of them seen only once. The material sequenced was peripheral blood. The clonotype comes from a human donor with acute or convalescent COVID-19. The donor label of this sample is uncertain.

The CDR3 loop is CASSRDGQGGSKYEQYF. The CDR3 nucleotides read TGTGCCAGCAGCCGAGACGGACAGGGTGGGAGTAAGTACGAGCAGTACTTC. The chain is built from TRBV7-8 and TRBJ2-7; 8 nucleotides agree with TRBD1. V lost 5 bases to trimming and J lost 4 bases; unmatched junction nucleotides: 16. CDR1 is SGHVS, CDR2 FQNEAQ, per germline. The CDR3 is made up of 17 amino acids. The complete variable domain, with remaining parts taken from reference TRBV7-8 and TRBJ2-7, reads GAGVSQSPRYKVAKRGQDVALRCDPISGHVSLFWYQQALGQGPEFLTYFQNEAQLDKSGLPSDRFFAERPEGSVSTLKIQRTQQEDSAVYLCASSRDGQGGSKYEQYFGPGTRLTVT.